The sequence of this TCR beta chain was determined in a study of cytomegalovirus exposure and HLA in healthy donors. Each donor was healthy, and each was a bone marrow donor. Unrecorded immune exposure was likely among donors, who were nominally healthy when sampled. A remark on this clone: Its antigen is unknown.

Broader study findings: Some highly shared sequence variants likely arose as a pipeline artifact.

The PCR contained 60 Vbeta and 13 Jbeta primers. Authors' methods: Unique TCR beta chains numbered roughly 83 million in a later analysis, with some 9.9 million shared. Profiled with immunoSEQ multiplex PCR; TCRdb holds only in-frame clones, not every one. That table furnishes V, J and clone size, whereas the DNA furnished D and trimming. Of about 150,000 clones listed, about three fifths were seen once; the top ten hold roughly 6.8%. With V trimmed by 8 bases and J by 5 bases, 13 bases remained unmatched. The CDR3 is 15 residues long. Germline V gives CDR1 MNHEY, CDR2 SVGAGI. The specimen was PBMCs. The clonotype comes from a woman aged 60-70 years in good health and CMV-seropositive. This sequence joins TRBV6-5 and TRBJ1-2; TRBD1 matches 8 bases. The CDR3 sequence: CASRVIGQGLYGYTF. The CDR3 DNA reads as TGTGCCAGCCGGGTGATTGGACAGGGACTTTATGGCTACACCTTC.